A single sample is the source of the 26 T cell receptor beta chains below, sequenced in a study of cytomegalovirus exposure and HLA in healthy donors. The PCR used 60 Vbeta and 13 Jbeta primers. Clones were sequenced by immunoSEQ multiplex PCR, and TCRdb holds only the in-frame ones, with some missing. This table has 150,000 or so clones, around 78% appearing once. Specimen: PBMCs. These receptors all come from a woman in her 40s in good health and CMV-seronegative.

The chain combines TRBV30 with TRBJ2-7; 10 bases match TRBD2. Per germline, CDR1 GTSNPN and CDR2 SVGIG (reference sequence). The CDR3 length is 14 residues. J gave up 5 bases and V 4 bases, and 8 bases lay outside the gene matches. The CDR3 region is CAWTSGSREHEQYF. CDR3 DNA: TGTGCCTGGACTAGCGGGAGTCGCGAGCACGAGCAGTACTTC.

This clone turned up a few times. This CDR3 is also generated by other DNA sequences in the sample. Here the CDR3 reads CASSLQETQYF. CDR3 nucleotide sequence: TGCGCCAGCAGCTTGCAGGAGACCCAGTACTTC. The rearrangement links TRBV5-1 to TRBJ2-5; D uncertain. The CDR3 spans 11 residues. V was trimmed by 1 base and J by 5 bases, leaving 3 bases between them. CDR1 is SGHRS, CDR2 YFSETQ, per germline.

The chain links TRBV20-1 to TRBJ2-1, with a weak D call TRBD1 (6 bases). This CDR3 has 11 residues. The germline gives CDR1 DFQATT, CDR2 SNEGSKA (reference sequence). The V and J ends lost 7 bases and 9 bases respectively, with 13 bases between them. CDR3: CSGPGTSEQFF. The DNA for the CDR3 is TGCAGTGGTCCCGGGACAAGTGAGCAGTTCTTC.

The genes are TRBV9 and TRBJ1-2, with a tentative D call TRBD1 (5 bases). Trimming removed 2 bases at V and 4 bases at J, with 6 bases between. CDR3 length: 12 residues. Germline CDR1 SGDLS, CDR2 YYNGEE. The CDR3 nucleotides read TGTGCCAGCAGCGTTGACAGCTATGGCTACACCTTC. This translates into CASSVDSYGYTF.

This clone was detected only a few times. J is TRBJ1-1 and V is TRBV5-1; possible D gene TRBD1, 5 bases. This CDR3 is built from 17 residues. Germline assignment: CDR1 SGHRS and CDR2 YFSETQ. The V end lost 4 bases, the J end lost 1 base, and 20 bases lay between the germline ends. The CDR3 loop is CASSPAGGEGRNTEAFF. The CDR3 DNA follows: TGCGCCAGCAGCCCTGCGGGCGGGGAGGGGAGGAACACTGAAGCTTTCTTT.

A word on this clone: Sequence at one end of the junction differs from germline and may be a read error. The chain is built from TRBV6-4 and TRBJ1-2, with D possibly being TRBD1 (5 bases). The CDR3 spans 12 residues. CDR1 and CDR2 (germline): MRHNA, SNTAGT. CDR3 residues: CASSDEVQGTIF. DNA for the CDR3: TGTGCCAGCAGTGACGAGGTTCAGGGTACGATCTTC.

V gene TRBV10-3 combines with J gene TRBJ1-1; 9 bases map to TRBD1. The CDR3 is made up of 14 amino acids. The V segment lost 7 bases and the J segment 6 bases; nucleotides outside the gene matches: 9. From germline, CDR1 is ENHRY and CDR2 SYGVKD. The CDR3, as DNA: TGTGCCATCACCAGGGACAGGGAAAGGTCTGAAGCTTTCTTT. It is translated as CAITRDRERSEAFF.

In DNA form, the CDR3 reads TGTGCCTCCCACGACGGAGGGCAGACCCAGTACTTC. Translation: CASHDGGQTQYF. The chain joins TRBV2 to TRBJ2-5; perhaps TRBD2 as D (6 bases). Germline V lookup: CDR1 SNHLY, CDR2 FYNNEI. V lost 11 bases to trimming and J lost 6 bases, with 16 bases between them. The CDR3 covers 12 residues.

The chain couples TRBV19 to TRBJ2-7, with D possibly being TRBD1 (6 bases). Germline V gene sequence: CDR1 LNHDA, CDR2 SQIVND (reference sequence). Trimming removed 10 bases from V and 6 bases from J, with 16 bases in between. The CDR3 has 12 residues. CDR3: CATATGPSEQYF. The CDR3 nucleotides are TGTGCCACCGCGACAGGCCCCAGCGAGCAGTACTTC.

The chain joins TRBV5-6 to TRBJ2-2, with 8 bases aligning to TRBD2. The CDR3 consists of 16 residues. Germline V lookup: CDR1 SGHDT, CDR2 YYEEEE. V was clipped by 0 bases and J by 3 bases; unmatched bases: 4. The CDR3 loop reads CASSLGGSGDTGELFF. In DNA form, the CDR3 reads TGTGCCAGCAGCTTGGGCGGTAGCGGGGACACCGGGGAGCTGTTTTTT.

The DNA of the CDR3 is TGCAGCGTTCCCGCCTCCCCGCGGAATAATGAAAAACTGTTTTTT. Its protein is CSVPASPRNNEKLFF. The chain uses TRBV29-1 and TRBJ1-4; D not resolved. The CDR3 is 15 amino acids. The V and J ends lost 5 bases and 4 bases respectively, with 17 bases between them. Germline values: CDR1 SQVTM, CDR2 ANQGSEA. Drawing the rest from reference TRBV29-1 and TRBJ1-4, the complete variable domain is SAVISQKPSRDICQRGTSLTIQCQVDSQVTMMFWYRQQPGQSLTLIATANQGSEATYESGFVIDKFPISRPNLTFSTLTVSNMSPEDSSIYLCSVPASPRNNEKLFFGSGTQLSVL.

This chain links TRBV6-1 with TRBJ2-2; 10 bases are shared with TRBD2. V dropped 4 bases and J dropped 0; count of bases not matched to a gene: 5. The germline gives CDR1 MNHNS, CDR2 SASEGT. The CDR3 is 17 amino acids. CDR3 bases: TGTGCCAGCAGTGTTAGACTAGCGGGCACGAACACCGGGGAGCTGTTTTTT. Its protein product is CASSVRLAGTNTGELFF.

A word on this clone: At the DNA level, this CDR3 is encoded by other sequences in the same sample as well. The CDR3 protein is CASSERTEAFF. The CDR3 DNA is TGTGCCAGCAGTGAACGCACTGAAGCTTTCTTT. This chain links TRBV2 with TRBJ1-1; D call uncertain. The CDR3 runs to 11 residues. In germline, CDR1 is SNHLY, CDR2 FYNNEI. Trimming left V 2 bases short and J 4 bases short, with 2 bases between.

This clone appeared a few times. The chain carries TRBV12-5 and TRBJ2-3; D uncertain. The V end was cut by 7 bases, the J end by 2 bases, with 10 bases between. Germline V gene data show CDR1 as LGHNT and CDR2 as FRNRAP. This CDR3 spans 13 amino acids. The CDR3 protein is CASAVTYTDTQYF. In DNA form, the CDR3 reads TGTGCTAGTGCCGTAACCTACACAGATACGCAGTATTTT.

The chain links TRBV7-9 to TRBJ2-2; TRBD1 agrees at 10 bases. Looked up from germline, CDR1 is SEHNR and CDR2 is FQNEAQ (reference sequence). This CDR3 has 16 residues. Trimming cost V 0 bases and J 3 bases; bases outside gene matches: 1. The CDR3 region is CASSLAGTGDTGELFF. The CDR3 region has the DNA TGTGCCAGCAGCTTAGCGGGGACAGGGGACACCGGGGAGCTGTTTTTT.

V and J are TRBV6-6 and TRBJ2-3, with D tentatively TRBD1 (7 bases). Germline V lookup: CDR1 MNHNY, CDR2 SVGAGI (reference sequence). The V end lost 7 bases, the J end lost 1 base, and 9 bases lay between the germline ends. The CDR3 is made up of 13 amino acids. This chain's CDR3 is CASTRGGTDTQYF. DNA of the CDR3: TGTGCCAGCACCAGGGGGGGCACAGATACGCAGTATTTT.

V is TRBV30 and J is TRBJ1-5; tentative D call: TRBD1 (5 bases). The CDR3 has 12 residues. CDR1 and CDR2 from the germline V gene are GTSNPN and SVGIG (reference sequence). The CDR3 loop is CAWGRENQPQHF. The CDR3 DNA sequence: TGTGCGTGGGGGAGGGAAAATCAGCCCCAGCATTTT.

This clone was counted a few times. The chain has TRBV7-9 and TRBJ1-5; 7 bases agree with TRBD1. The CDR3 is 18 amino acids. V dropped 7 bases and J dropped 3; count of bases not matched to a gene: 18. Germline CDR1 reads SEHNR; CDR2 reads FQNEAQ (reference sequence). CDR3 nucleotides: TGTGCCAGCACCAACTACCATATGTCGGGACAGCCCAATCAGCCCCAGCATTTT. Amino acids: CASTNYHMSGQPNQPQHF. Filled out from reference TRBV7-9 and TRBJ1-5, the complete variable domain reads DTGVSQNPRHKITKRGQNVTFRCDPISEHNRLYWYRQTLGQGPEFLTYFQNEAQLEKSRLLSDRFSAERPKGSFSTLEIQRTEQGDSAMYLCASTNYHMSGQPNQPQHFGDGTRLSIL.

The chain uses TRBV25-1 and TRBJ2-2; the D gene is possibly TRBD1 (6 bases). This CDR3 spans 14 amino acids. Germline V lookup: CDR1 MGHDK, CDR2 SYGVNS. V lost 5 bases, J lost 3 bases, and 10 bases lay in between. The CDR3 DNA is TGTGCCAGCAGTTCACAGGGAGACACCGGGGAGCTGTTTTTT. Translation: CASSSQGDTGELFF.

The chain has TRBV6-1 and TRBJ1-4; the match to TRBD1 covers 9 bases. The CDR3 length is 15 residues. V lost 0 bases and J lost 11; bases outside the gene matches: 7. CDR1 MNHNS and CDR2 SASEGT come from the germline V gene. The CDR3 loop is CASSEAQGADGKLFF. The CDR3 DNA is TGTGCCAGCAGTGAAGCACAGGGGGCGGATGGGAAACTGTTTTTT.

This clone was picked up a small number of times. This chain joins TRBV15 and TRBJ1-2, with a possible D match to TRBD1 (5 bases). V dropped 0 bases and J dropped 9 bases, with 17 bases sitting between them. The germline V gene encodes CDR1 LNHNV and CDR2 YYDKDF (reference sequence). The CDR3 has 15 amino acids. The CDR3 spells CATSRERRAVRSYTF. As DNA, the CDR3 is TGTGCCACCAGCAGAGAGCGCAGGGCCGTAAGGAGCTACACCTTC.

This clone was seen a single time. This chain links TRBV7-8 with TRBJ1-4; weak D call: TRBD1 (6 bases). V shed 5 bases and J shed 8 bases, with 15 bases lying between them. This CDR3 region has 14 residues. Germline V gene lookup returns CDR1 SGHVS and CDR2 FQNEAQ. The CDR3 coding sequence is TGTGCCAGCAGCCCCCTAGTTGGGGGCGAAAAACTGTTTTTT. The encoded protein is CASSPLVGGEKLFF.

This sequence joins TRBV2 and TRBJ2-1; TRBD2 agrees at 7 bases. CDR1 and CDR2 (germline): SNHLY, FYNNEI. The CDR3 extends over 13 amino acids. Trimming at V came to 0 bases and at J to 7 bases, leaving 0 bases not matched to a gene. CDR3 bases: TGTGCCAGCAGTGAAGCACTAGCGAATGAGCAGTTCTTC. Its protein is CASSEALANEQFF.

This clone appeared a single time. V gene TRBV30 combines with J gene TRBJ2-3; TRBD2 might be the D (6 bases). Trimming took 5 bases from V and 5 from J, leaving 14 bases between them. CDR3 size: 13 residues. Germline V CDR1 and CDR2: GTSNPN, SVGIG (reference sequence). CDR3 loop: CAWGGLGGDTQYF. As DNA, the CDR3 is TGTGCCTGGGGGGGACTCGGAGGAGATACGCAGTATTTT. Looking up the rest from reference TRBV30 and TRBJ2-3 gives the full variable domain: SQTIHQWPATLVQPVGSPLSLECTVEGTSNPNLYWYRQAAGRGLQLLFYSVGIGQISSEVPQNLSASRPQDRQFILSSKKLLLSDSGFYLCAWGGLGGDTQYFGPGTRLTVL.

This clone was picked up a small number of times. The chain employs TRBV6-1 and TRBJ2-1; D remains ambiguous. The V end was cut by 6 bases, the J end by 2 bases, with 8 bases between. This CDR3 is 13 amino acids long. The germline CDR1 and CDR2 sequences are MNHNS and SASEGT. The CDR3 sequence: CASRARTYNEQFF. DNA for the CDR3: TGTGCCAGCAGGGCTAGGACCTACAATGAGCAGTTCTTC.

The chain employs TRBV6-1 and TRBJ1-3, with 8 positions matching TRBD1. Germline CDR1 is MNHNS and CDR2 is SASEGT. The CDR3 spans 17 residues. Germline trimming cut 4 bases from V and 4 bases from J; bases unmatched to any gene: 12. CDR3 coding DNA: TGTGCCAGCAGTGTTGTACCCCAGGGGGCGAAAGGAAACACCATATATTTT. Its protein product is CASSVVPQGAKGNTIYF.